Each of the 14 T cell receptor beta chains below was sequenced from the same sample in a study of shared clonotypes between healthy human individuals. Clones were read by immunoSEQ multiplex PCR, and TCRdb kept only the in-frame ones, dropping some. Of about 1 million clones in the sample, 60% to 80% were seen once. Sequenced sample: memory CD4+ T cells sorted from blood. Subset: CD45RA-negative fraction. Every receptor here comes from a man between 18 and 29 years old in good health.

The chain combines TRBV6-6 with TRBJ2-7; no firm D call. The CDR3 length is 14 residues. The germline CDR1 and CDR2 sequences are MNHNY and SVGAGI (reference sequence). V lost 6 bases and J 3 bases, leaving 15 bases between the germline ends. The CDR3 bases are TGTGCCAGCAGACGCCGACCGGCTAACTACGAGCAGTACTTC. Translating it yields CASRRRPANYEQYF.

This chain joins TRBV9 and TRBJ1-2; 7 nucleotides align to TRBD1. Trimming took 2 bases from V and 3 from J; bases not matched to a gene: 7. Looked up from germline, CDR1 is SGDLS and CDR2 is YYNGEE. The CDR3 contains 15 residues. The CDR3 DNA is TGTGCCAGCAGCGTTACAGGGGCTCCATACTATGGCTACACCTTC. As protein: CASSVTGAPYYGYTF.

The chain has TRBV5-1 and TRBJ2-3, with D possibly matching TRBD2 (6 bases). Trimming shortened V by 3 bases and J by 4 bases, and 18 bases separated the two germline ends. Looked up from germline, CDR1 is SGHRS and CDR2 is YFSETQ. CDR3 length: 16 amino acids. The CDR3 region has the DNA TGCGCCAGCAGCTCAGGGCGGGGAGGTAAGGCAGATACGCAGTATTTT. Translation: CASSSGRGGKADTQYF.

The V call is TRBV2, the J call TRBJ2-4, with D perhaps TRBD1 or TRBD2 (5 bases each). This CDR3 spans 13 amino acids. Looked up from germline, CDR1 is SNHLY and CDR2 is FYNNEI. Trimming shortened V by 8 bases and J by 3 bases, and 11 bases separated the two germline ends. The CDR3 sequence is CASQGPDKNIQYF. CDR3 in DNA: TGTGCCAGCCAGGGACCTGACAAAAACATTCAGTACTTC.

The table lists this clone with a count of one. The sample carries other DNA sequences with the same CDR3. The V and J genes are TRBV5-1 and TRBJ1-4; D unclear. In germline, CDR1 is SGHRS, CDR2 YFSETQ. V lost 0 bases and J lost 0, with 6 bases in between. The CDR3 has 15 residues. CDR3 sequence reads: CASSLGSSTNEKLFF. CDR3 in DNA: TGCGCCAGCAGCTTGGGTTCATCAACTAATGAAAAACTGTTTTTT.

Comments on this clone: This specimen includes other DNA sequences encoding the same CDR3. The chain links TRBV19 to TRBJ2-3; 7 nucleotides line up with TRBD2. V was clipped by 3 bases and J by 6 bases; unmatched bases: 0. The V gene's germline CDR1 is LNHDA and CDR2 SQIVND (reference sequence). This CDR3 spans 12 amino acids. The CDR3 here is CASSIGRDTQYF. For the CDR3, the DNA is TGTGCCAGTAGTATCGGGAGGGATACGCAGTATTTT. The complete variable domain, with remaining parts taken from reference TRBV19 and TRBJ2-3, reads DGGITQSPKYLFRKEGQNVTLSCEQNLNHDAMYWYRQDPGQGLRLIYYSQIVNDFQKGDIAEGYSVSREKKESFPLTVTSAQKNPTAFYLCASSIGRDTQYFGPGTRLTVL.

The rearrangement links TRBV7-9 to TRBJ1-1, with 9 bases matching TRBD1. V trimming: 3 bases; J trimming: 4 bases; junction bases outside the gene matches: 6. This CDR3 is built from 15 residues. Germline CDR1 and CDR2: SEHNR and FQNEAQ (reference sequence). Here the CDR3 DNA reads TGTGCCAGCAGCTTGTTTGGGACAGGGATCACTGAAGCTTTCTTT. Protein sequence: CASSLFGTGITEAFF.

The chain recombines TRBV10-3 with TRBJ1-2; TRBD1 aligns across 12 bases. The CDR3 loop spans 14 amino acids. After removal of 6 bases from V and 2 bases from J, the junction contained 1 base not matched to a gene. Per the germline V gene, CDR1 is ENHRY and CDR2 is SYGVKD. CDR3 DNA sequence: TGTGCCATCAGCGGGACAGGGGGCAACTATGGCTACACCTTC. The encoded protein is CAISGTGGNYGYTF.

This clone appeared a few times. In the same sample, other DNA sequences code for this CDR3. The J gene is TRBJ2-5, the V gene TRBV7-2; D gene unclear. The CDR3 spans 12 residues. The germline V gene encodes CDR1 SGHTA and CDR2 FQGNSA. Trimming cost V 5 bases and J 2 bases, with 6 bases left between them. This CDR3 reads CASSLVQETQYF. The CDR3 nucleotides read TGTGCCAGCAGCCTCGTACAAGAGACCCAGTACTTC.

The chain uses TRBV5-1 and TRBJ1-2; no clear D gene. The germline V gene has CDR1 SGHRS and CDR2 YFSETQ. The V and J ends lost 4 bases and 3 bases respectively, with 10 bases between them. This CDR3 region has 13 residues. CDR3 region: CASSTDGDYGYTF. CDR3 in DNA: TGCGCCAGCAGCACGGACGGAGACTATGGCTACACCTTC. The variable domain in full, with the rest retrieved from reference TRBV5-1 and TRBJ1-2, is KAGVTQTPRYLIKTRGQQVTLSCSPISGHRSVSWYQQTPGQGLQFLFEYFSETQRNKGNFPGRFSGRQFSNSRSEMNVSTLELGDSALYLCASSTDGDYGYTFGSGTRLTVV.

This chain connects TRBV4-1 to TRBJ2-2, with 7 positions matching TRBD2. The V and J ends lost 6 bases and 2 bases, in that order; junction bases with no gene match: 3. The germline V gene has CDR1 MGHRA and CDR2 YSYEKL. CDR3 size: 14 residues. The CDR3 DNA reads TGCGCCAGCAGGTTAGCGGGTAACACCGGGGAGCTGTTTTTT. Residues: CASRLAGNTGELFF.

The V gene is TRBV4-2, the J gene TRBJ1-4, with 8 bases lining up with TRBD1. The V gene end was trimmed by 4 bases and the J gene end by 6 bases; junction bases not matched to a gene: 4. This CDR3 has 14 amino acids. In germline, CDR1 is LGHNA, CDR2 YNFKEQ. The CDR3 DNA reads as TGTGCCAGCAGCCTAGGACAGGGCGATGAAAAACTGTTTTTT. This codes for CASSLGQGDEKLFF.

This chain joins TRBV5-1 and TRBJ2-1; D not certain. The CDR3 runs 13 residues. The germline V gene has CDR1 SGHRS and CDR2 YFSETQ. The germline V and J ends were trimmed by 5 bases and 2 bases, with 8 bases remaining between them. This chain's CDR3 is CASRGIAYNEQFF. In DNA form, the CDR3 reads TGCGCCAGCAGGGGGATAGCCTACAATGAGCAGTTCTTC.

This chain connects TRBV6-5 to TRBJ2-7; weak D call: TRBD1 (5 bases). Between the trimmed V and J ends, which lost 5 bases and 0 bases, there was a span of 8 bases. Germline V gene sequence: CDR1 MNHEY, CDR2 SVGAGI. The CDR3 spans 13 residues. CDR3 in DNA: TGTGCCAGCAGTCCAGGGCGCTCCTACGAGCAGTACTTC. Translating gives CASSPGRSYEQYF.